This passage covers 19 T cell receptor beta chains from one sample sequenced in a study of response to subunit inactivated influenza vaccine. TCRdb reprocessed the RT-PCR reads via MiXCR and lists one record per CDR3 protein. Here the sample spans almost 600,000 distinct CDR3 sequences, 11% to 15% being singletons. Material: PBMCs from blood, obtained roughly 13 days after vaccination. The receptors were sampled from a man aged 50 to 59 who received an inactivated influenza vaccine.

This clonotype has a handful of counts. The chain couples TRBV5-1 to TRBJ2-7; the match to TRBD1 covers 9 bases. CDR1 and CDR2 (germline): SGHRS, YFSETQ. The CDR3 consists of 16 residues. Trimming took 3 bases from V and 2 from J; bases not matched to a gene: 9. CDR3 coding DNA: TGCGCCAGCAGCTCCCAAGGACAGGGGACTGCCTACGAGCAGTACTTC. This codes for CASSSQGQGTAYEQYF.

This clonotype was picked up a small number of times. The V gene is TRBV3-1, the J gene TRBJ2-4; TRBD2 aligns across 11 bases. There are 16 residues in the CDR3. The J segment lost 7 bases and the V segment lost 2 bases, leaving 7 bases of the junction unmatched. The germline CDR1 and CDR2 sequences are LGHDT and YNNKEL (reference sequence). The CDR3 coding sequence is TGTGCCAGCAGCCAATGGGTAGCGGGAGGGCCGAACATTCAGTACTTC. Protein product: CASSQWVAGGPNIQYF.

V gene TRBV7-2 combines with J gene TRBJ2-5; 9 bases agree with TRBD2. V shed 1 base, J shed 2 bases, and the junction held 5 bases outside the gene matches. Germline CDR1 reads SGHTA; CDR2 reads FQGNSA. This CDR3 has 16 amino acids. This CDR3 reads CASSLGLAGQQETQYF. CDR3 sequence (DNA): TGTGCCAGCAGCTTAGGGCTAGCGGGGCAACAAGAGACCCAGTACTTC. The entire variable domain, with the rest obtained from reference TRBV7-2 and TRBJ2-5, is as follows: GAGVSQSPSNKVTEKGKDVELRCDPISGHTALYWYRQSLGQGLEFLIYFQGNSAPDKSGLPSDRFSAERTGGSVSTLTIQRTQQEDSAVYLCASSLGLAGQQETQYFGPGTRLLVL.

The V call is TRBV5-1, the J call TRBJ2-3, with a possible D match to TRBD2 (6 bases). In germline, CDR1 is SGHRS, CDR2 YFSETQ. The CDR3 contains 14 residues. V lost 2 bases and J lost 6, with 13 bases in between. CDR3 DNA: TGCGCCAGCAGCTTCGGGGGACCGGCGGATACGCAGTATTTT. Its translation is CASSFGGPADTQYF.

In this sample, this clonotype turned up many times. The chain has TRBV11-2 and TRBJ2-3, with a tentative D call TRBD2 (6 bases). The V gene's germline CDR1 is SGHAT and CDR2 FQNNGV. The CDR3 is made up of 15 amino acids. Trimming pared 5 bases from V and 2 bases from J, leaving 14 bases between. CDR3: CASSSRLVSTDTQYF. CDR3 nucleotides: TGTGCCAGCAGCAGTCGACTAGTCTCCACAGATACGCAGTATTTT.

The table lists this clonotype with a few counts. The CDR3 loop reads CSVVGRLVTDTQYF. In DNA, the CDR3 is TGCAGCGTTGTAGGGAGACTAGTCACAGATACGCAGTATTTT. The rearrangement links TRBV29-1 to TRBJ2-3; D may be TRBD2 (6 bases). This CDR3 region has 14 residues. Trimming pared 4 bases from V and 2 bases from J, leaving 13 bases between. Germline lookup yields CDR1 SQVTM and CDR2 ANQGSEA.

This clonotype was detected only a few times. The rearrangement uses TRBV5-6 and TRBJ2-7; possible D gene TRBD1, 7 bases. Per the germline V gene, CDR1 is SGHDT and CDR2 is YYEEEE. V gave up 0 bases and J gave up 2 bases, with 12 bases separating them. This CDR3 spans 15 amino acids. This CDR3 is CASSLGGRGAYEQYF. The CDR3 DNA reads TGTGCCAGCAGCTTGGGCGGCAGGGGGGCCTACGAGCAGTACTTC.

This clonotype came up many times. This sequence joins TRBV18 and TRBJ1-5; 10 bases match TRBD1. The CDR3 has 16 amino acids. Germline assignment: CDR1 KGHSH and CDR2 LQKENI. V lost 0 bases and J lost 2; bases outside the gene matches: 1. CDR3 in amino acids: CASSPPGTGGNQPQHF. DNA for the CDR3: TGTGCCAGCTCACCACCCGGGACAGGGGGCAATCAGCCCCAGCATTTT. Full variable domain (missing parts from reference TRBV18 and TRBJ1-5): NAGVMQNPRHLVRRRGQEARLRCSPMKGHSHVYWYRQLPEEGLKFMVYLQKENIIDESGMPKERFSAEFPKEGPSILRIQQVVRGDSAAYFCASSPPGTGGNQPQHFGDGTRLSIL.

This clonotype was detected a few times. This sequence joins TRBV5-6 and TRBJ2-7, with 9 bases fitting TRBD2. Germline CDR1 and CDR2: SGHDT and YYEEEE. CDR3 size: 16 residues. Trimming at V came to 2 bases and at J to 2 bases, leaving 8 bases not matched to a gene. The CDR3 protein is CASSFASGIGAYEQYF. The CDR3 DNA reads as TGTGCCAGCAGCTTCGCTAGCGGGATAGGGGCCTACGAGCAGTACTTC. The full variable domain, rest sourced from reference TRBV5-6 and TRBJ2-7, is DAGVTQSPTHLIKTRGQQVTLRCSPKSGHDTVSWYQQALGQGPQFIFQYYEEEERQRGNFPDRFSGHQFPNYSSELNVNALLLGDSALYLCASSFASGIGAYEQYFGPGTRLTVT.

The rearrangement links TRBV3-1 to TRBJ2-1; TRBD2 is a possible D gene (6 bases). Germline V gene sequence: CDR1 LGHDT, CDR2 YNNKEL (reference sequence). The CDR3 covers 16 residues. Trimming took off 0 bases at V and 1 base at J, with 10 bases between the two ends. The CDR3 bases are TGTGCCAGCAGCCAAGAACGCGGGATGTCCTACAATGAGCAGTTCTTC. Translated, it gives CASSQERGMSYNEQFF.

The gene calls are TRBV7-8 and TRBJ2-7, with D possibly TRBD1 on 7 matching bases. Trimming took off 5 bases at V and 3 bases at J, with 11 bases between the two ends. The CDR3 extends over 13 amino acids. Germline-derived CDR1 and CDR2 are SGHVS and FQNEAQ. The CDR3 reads CASSPGGIYEQYF. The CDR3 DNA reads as TGTGCCAGCAGCCCAGGGGGGATCTACGAGCAGTACTTC.

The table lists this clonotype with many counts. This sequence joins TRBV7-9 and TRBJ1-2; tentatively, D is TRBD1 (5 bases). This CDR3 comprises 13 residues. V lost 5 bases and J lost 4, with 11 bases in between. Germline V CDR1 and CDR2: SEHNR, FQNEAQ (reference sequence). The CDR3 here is CASSPGRSYGYTF. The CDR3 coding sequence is TGTGCCAGCAGCCCGGGACGGAGCTATGGCTACACCTTC.

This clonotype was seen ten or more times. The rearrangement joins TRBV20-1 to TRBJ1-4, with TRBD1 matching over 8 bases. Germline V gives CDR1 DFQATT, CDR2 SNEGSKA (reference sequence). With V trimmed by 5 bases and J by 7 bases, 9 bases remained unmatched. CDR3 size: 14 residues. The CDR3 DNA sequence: TGCAGTGCTGCTCAGGGGACAGGCGGTGAAAAACTGTTTTTT. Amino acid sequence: CSAAQGTGGEKLFF.

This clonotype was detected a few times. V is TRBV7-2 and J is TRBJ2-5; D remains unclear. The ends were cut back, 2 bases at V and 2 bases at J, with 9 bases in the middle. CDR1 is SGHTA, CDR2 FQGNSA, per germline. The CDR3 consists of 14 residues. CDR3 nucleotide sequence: TGTGCCAGCAGCTTATTACTCCCTCAAGAGACCCAGTACTTC. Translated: CASSLLLPQETQYF.

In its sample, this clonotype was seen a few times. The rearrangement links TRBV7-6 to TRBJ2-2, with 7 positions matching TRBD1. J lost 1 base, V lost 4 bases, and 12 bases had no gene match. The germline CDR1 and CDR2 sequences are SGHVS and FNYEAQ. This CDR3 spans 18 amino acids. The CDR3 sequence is CASSSSNPGQMNTGELFF. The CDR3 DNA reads TGTGCCAGCAGCTCCTCGAACCCGGGACAGATGAACACCGGGGAGCTGTTTTTT.

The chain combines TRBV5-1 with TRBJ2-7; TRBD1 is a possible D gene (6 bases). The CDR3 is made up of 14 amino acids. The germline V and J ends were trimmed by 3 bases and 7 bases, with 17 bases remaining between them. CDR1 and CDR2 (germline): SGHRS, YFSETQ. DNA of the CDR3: TGCGCCAGCAGCTCGCAGACAGGCCCGGGGGAGCAGTACTTC. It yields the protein CASSSQTGPGEQYF.

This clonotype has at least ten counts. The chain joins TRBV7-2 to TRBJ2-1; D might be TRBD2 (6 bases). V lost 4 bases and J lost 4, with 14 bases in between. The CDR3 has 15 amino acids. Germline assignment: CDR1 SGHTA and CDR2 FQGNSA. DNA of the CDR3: TGTGCCAGCAGCTCTTCAGGAGGGACGTACAATGAGCAGTTCTTC. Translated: CASSSSGGTYNEQFF. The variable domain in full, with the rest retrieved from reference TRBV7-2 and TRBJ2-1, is GAGVSQSPSNKVTEKGKDVELRCDPISGHTALYWYRQSLGQGLEFLIYFQGNSAPDKSGLPSDRFSAERTGGSVSTLTIQRTQQEDSAVYLCASSSSGGTYNEQFFGPGTRLTVL.

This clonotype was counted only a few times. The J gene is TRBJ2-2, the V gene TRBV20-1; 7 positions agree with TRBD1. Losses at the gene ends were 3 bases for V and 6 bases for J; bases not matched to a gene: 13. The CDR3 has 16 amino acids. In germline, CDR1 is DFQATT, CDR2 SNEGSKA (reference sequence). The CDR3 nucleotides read TGCAGTGCTAGGACTTCTGACAGGGTGTCATCCGGGGAGCTGTTTTTT. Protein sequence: CSARTSDRVSSGELFF.

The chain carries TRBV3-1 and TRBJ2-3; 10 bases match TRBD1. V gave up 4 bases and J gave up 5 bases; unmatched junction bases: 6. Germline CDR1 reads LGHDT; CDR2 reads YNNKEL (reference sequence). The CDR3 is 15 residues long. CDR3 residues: CASSPGTGELDTQYF. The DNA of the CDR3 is TGTGCCAGCAGCCCCGGGACAGGGGAATTAGATACGCAGTATTTT.